This entry is about one TCR beta chain. The data are from a study of OX40 agonist ivuxolimab in advanced cancers. This CDR3 has 15 residues. V was clipped by 5 bases and J by 6 bases; unmatched bases: 6. CDR1 is SGHDT, CDR2 YYEEEE, per germline. The assay was immunoSEQ multiplex PCR, and TCRdb's table has in-frame clones only and misses some. The sample comprises about 120,000 clones, 93% of which are singletons, and about 0.14% rests with the top ten. This chain links TRBV5-6 with TRBJ2-1, with TRBD2 matching 12 bases. This receptor was identified in an adult with an advanced solid tumor such as melanoma, head and neck, liver or kidney cancer. Source: CD4+ or CD8+ T cells sorted from blood, taken in a trial of the OX40 agonist ivuxolimab. CDR3: CASSWTSGTPNEQFF. The CDR3 nucleotides read TGTGCCAGCAGTTGGACTAGCGGGACCCCCAATGAGCAGTTCTTC.